The 19 T cell receptor beta chains given below trace back to one sample, sequenced in a study of blood T cell repertoires in COVID-19. Using immunoSEQ multiplex PCR, the repertoire was profiled, and TCRdb retains in-frame clones only, with some absent. The data show about 160,000 clones, almost 85% seen once. Sequenced: peripheral blood. Receptors were obtained from a woman older than 75 with acute or convalescent COVID-19.

This chain uses TRBV20-1 with TRBJ2-7; D may be TRBD1 (5 bases). The CDR3 is 11 residues long. V gave up 7 bases and J gave up 3 bases, with 10 bases separating them. The germline CDR1 and CDR2 sequences are DFQATT and SNEGSKA (reference sequence). The CDR3 loop is CSVQDGYEQYF. CDR3 sequence (DNA): TGCAGTGTACAGGACGGCTACGAGCAGTACTTC.

The rearrangement uses TRBV4-1 and TRBJ1-1; D ambiguous. V was shortened by 1 base and J by 0 bases, with 6 bases between the two germline ends. Per the germline V gene, CDR1 is MGHRA and CDR2 is YSYEKL. The CDR3 length is 14 residues. The CDR3 region is CASSQVTVNTEAFF. The CDR3 nucleotides are TGCGCCAGCAGCCAAGTCACGGTGAACACTGAAGCTTTCTTT.

In the case of this clone: This specimen includes other DNA sequences encoding the same CDR3. The chain employs TRBV7-9 and TRBJ1-2, with TRBD1 as a possible D gene (6 bases). Germline V gene lookup returns CDR1 SEHNR and CDR2 FQNEAQ (reference sequence). There are 14 residues in the CDR3. Trimming removed 5 bases at V and 0 bases at J, with 10 bases between. CDR3 amino acids: CASSLTGPNYGYTF. CDR3 DNA: TGTGCCAGCAGCCTCACAGGGCCTAACTATGGCTACACCTTC.

The chain has TRBV29-1 and TRBJ2-5; possibly TRBD2 for D (6 bases). Trimming took 5 bases from V and 5 from J, leaving 24 bases between them. Per germline, CDR1 SQVTM and CDR2 ANQGSEA. The CDR3 spans 16 residues. This chain's CDR3 is CSVIGTSFENFETQYF. CDR3 bases: TGCAGCGTTATAGGAACTAGCTTTGAGAATTTCGAGACCCAGTACTTC.

The chain uses TRBV3-1 (or the pseudogene TRBV3-2) and TRBJ2-1; 12 bases agree with TRBD2. The CDR3 is 15 amino acids. Germline V gene data show CDR1 as LGHDT and CDR2 as YNNKEL (reference sequence). V lost 4 bases and J lost 11; bases outside the gene matches: 9. The CDR3 loop reads CASSPGTSGRYKQFF. The CDR3 bases are TGTGCCAGCAGCCCCGGAACTAGCGGGAGGTATAAGCAGTTCTTC.

The gene calls are TRBV5-6 and TRBJ1-1; D gene unclear. This CDR3 spans 14 amino acids. The V gene's germline CDR1 is SGHDT and CDR2 YYEEEE. Deletions cut 2 bases from V and 1 base from J, with 9 bases between. As DNA, the CDR3 is TGTGCCAGCAGCTTCGGACTGGGGAACACTGAAGCTTTCTTT. Translating it yields CASSFGLGNTEAFF.

The rearrangement uses TRBV4-1 and TRBJ1-3, with 8 nucleotides matching TRBD1. The CDR3 loop spans 21 amino acids. The V and J ends lost 4 bases and 0 bases, in that order; junction bases with no gene match: 20. Germline V gives CDR1 MGHRA, CDR2 YSYEKL. CDR3 residues: CASSPLSFARTGSRSGNTIYF. DNA of the CDR3: TGCGCCAGCAGCCCCCTCTCCTTCGCAAGGACAGGGAGCCGCTCTGGAAACACCATATATTTT.

The chain carries TRBV7-9 and TRBJ2-2; 7 bases match TRBD2. The V segment lost 7 bases and the J segment 3 bases; nucleotides outside the gene matches: 5. This CDR3 region has 14 residues. Germline CDR1 reads SEHNR; CDR2 reads FQNEAQ (reference sequence). This chain's CDR3 is CASMGTIHTGELFF. CDR3 in DNA: TGTGCCAGCATGGGGACTATCCACACCGGGGAGCTGTTTTTT. Based on the CDR3 plus reference TRBV7-9 and TRBJ2-2, the full variable domain is DTGVSQNPRHKITKRGQNVTFRCDPISEHNRLYWYRQTLGQGPEFLTYFQNEAQLEKSRLLSDRFSAERPKGSFSTLEIQRTEQGDSAMYLCASMGTIHTGELFFGEGSRLTVL.

The chain recombines TRBV4-3 with TRBJ2-3; D uncertain. V was cut by 0 bases and J by 4 bases, with 8 bases left in between. From germline, CDR1 is LGHNA and CDR2 YSLEER. The length of the CDR3 is 14 residues. The CDR3 here is CASSQEVVSDTQYF. The CDR3, as DNA: TGCGCCAGCAGCCAAGAGGTAGTCTCAGATACGCAGTATTTT.

This chain's CDR3 is CASSLRDRDQPQHF. The DNA of the CDR3 is TGTGCCAGCAGCTTGAGGGACAGAGATCAGCCCCAGCATTTT. The chain links TRBV7-8 to TRBJ1-5, with 7 bases identical to TRBD1. This CDR3 region has 14 residues. Germline CDR1 is SGHVS and CDR2 is FQNEAQ. V dropped 3 bases and J dropped 5; count of bases not matched to a gene: 4.

This clone was counted between two and nine times. This sequence joins TRBV18 and TRBJ2-7; D gene ambiguous. CDR1 is KGHSH and CDR2 is LQKENI in the germline V gene. Trimming pared 3 bases from V and 4 bases from J, leaving 10 bases between. This CDR3 region has 13 residues. CDR3 sequence reads: CASSPTTRYEQYF. In DNA form, the CDR3 reads TGTGCCAGCTCACCGACAACCCGGTACGAGCAGTACTTC.

The rearrangement uses TRBV7-2 and TRBJ2-1, with D possibly TRBD2 on 6 matching bases. Trimming took 10 bases from V and 8 from J, leaving 18 bases between them. This CDR3 comprises 13 residues. Per germline, CDR1 SGHTA and CDR2 FQGNSA. CDR3 protein: CATCREIADEQFF. Here the CDR3 DNA reads TGTGCCACCTGTCGGGAGATCGCGGATGAGCAGTTCTTC.

V is TRBV18 and J is TRBJ2-7; TRBD2 matches at 7 bases. CDR1 and CDR2 from the germline V gene are KGHSH and LQKENI. V lost 3 bases to trimming and J lost 4 bases; unmatched junction nucleotides: 9. The length of the CDR3 is 15 residues. Written as DNA, the CDR3 is TGTGCCAGCTCACCCTCCCCGGCTAGCGGTTACGAGCAGTACTTC. Amino acids: CASSPSPASGYEQYF.

The chain has TRBV30 and TRBJ2-5; TRBD2 aligns across 7 bases. The CDR3 contains 13 residues. Germline CDR1 reads GTSNPN; CDR2 reads SVGIG (reference sequence). Losses at the gene ends were 3 bases for V and 2 bases for J; bases not matched to a gene: 3. CDR3: CAWSGGRQETQYF. The DNA for the CDR3 is TGTGCCTGGAGCGGGGGGAGACAAGAGACCCAGTACTTC.

The table lists this clone with a few counts. The chain employs TRBV4-3 and TRBJ2-1; 8 nucleotides line up with TRBD2. Germline loops: CDR1 LGHNA, CDR2 YSLEER. CDR3 length: 13 residues. The V gene end was trimmed by 5 bases and the J gene end by 8 bases; junction bases not matched to a gene: 5. CDR3 bases: TGCGCCAGCAGCTTCCGACTAGCGTATGAGCAGTTCTTC. This translates into CASSFRLAYEQFF.

This chain connects TRBV5-1 to TRBJ2-5; 7 bases match TRBD2. The ends lost 2 bases at V and 3 bases at J; junction bases unmatched: 1. CDR3 length equals 13 residues. Germline CDR1 reads SGHRS; CDR2 reads YFSETQ. The CDR3 reads CASSFAGEETQYF. In DNA, the CDR3 is TGCGCCAGCAGCTTTGCGGGAGAAGAGACCCAGTACTTC. Variable domain in full (rest from reference TRBV5-1 and TRBJ2-5): KAGVTQTPRYLIKTRGQQVTLSCSPISGHRSVSWYQQTPGQGLQFLFEYFSETQRNKGNFPGRFSGRQFSNSRSEMNVSTLELGDSALYLCASSFAGEETQYFGPGTRLLVL.

The V call is TRBV11-2, the J call TRBJ2-7; 8 bases align to TRBD2. Losses at the gene ends were 3 bases for V and 4 bases for J; bases not matched to a gene: 5. The germline gives CDR1 SGHAT, CDR2 FQNNGV. This CDR3 spans 14 amino acids. In nucleotides, the CDR3 is TGTGCCAGCAGCTTCGGGGGGGTTCCTTACGAGCAGTACTTC. This gives the protein CASSFGGVPYEQYF.

The rearrangement links TRBV6-1 to TRBJ2-5; a possible D gene is TRBD2 (5 bases). Trimming shortened V by 1 base and J by 5 bases, and 8 bases separated the two germline ends. This CDR3 has 13 residues. CDR1 and CDR2 (germline): MNHNS, SASEGT. The CDR3 protein is CASSEGWEETQYF. The DNA for the CDR3 is TGTGCCAGCAGTGAAGGGTGGGAGGAGACCCAGTACTTC.

The DNA of the CDR3 is TGTGCCACCAGTGACAATTTGCGTGGTCCTGCAGGGGCGGCACTGGATGGCTACACCTTC. Translation gives CATSDNLRGPAGAALDGYTF. The rearrangement uses TRBV24-1 and TRBJ1-2; the D gene is possibly TRBD1 (6 bases). Germline V gene lookup returns CDR1 KGHDR and CDR2 SFDVKD. Trimming removed 4 bases from V and 6 bases from J, with 32 bases in between. The CDR3 spans 20 residues.